Following are 9 T cell receptor beta chains from one sample sequenced in a study of T cell responses to AZD1222 COVID-19 vaccine. This table comes from immunoSEQ multiplex PCR, and its TCRdb copy is limited to in-frame clones, with some not included. The sample yields roughly 120,000 clones, approximately 87% seen once. The sample here was peripheral blood, taken on day 0 of AZD1222 vaccination. The receptors here all came from an adult in good health.

V usage is TRBV7-2 and J usage is TRBJ2-7, with TRBD1 matching 9 bases. V shed 5 bases, J shed 4 bases, and the junction held 9 bases outside the gene matches. CDR3 length equals 15 residues. In germline, CDR1 is SGHTA, CDR2 FQGNSA. Written as DNA, the CDR3 is TGTGCCAGCAGCCTTATGGTGGGACAGGGATACGAGCAGTACTTC. Translated: CASSLMVGQGYEQYF.

This clone is a singleton in its sample. The rearrangement uses TRBV19 and TRBJ2-3; 7 bases match TRBD2. The J segment lost 4 bases and the V segment lost 3 bases, leaving 4 bases of the junction unmatched. The CDR3 length is 14 residues. Germline V gene sequence: CDR1 LNHDA, CDR2 SQIVND (reference sequence). CDR3 in DNA: TGTGCCAGTAGTATCGGACTAGTACCAGATACGCAGTATTTT. As protein: CASSIGLVPDTQYF.

V is TRBV14 and J is TRBJ2-7; 7 bases map to TRBD1. The CDR3 consists of 16 residues. V shed 2 bases and J 0 bases; nucleotides not matched to a gene: 7. CDR1 SGHDN and CDR2 FVKESK come from the germline V gene. DNA for the CDR3: TGTGCCAGCAGCCAATCCTCCGGGACAGTCTCCTACGAGCAGTACTTC. Translating it yields CASSQSSGTVSYEQYF.

The J gene is TRBJ1-2, the V gene TRBV12-3 or TRBV12-4; no firm D call. V was pared by 2 bases and J by 2 bases, with 6 bases between. The CDR3 has 13 amino acids. CDR3 sequence reads: CASSLMINYGYTF. The CDR3 nucleotides are TGTGCCAGCAGTTTAATGATCAACTATGGCTACACCTTC.

The chain employs TRBV7-4 and TRBJ2-5, with D possibly TRBD2 on 6 matching bases. The CDR3 is made up of 13 amino acids. Germline V gene lookup returns CDR1 SGHVT and CDR2 SQSDAQ. V lost 5 bases and J lost 2, with 9 bases in between. The CDR3 DNA sequence: TGTGCCAGCAGCCCTGGGGGGCAAGAGACCCAGTACTTC. Protein product: CASSPGGQETQYF.

V is TRBV27 and J is TRBJ1-1, with unresolved D. The ends were cut back, 9 bases at V and 0 bases at J, with 11 bases in the middle. The CDR3 sequence is 13 residues long. CDR1 and CDR2 from the germline V gene are MNHEY and SMNVEV (reference sequence). The CDR3 sequence is CARSDTLNTEAFF. CDR3 coding DNA: TGTGCCAGATCGGATACCCTGAACACTGAAGCTTTCTTT.

The rearrangement joins TRBV6-5 to TRBJ1-1, with D possibly TRBD1 on 6 matching bases. V lost 7 bases, J lost 2 bases, and 11 bases lay in between. The CDR3 sequence is 13 residues long. Germline V lookup: CDR1 MNHEY, CDR2 SVGAGI. The CDR3 reads CASIKDSNTEAFF. For the CDR3, the DNA is TGTGCCAGCATCAAGGACAGTAACACTGAAGCTTTCTTT.

This clone occurred once. The V call is TRBV5-1, the J call TRBJ2-7; D gene uncertain. The CDR3 is made up of 14 amino acids. Trimming removed 0 bases at V and 1 base at J, with 8 bases between. Germline V lookup: CDR1 SGHRS, CDR2 YFSETQ. CDR3 bases: TGCGCCAGCAGCTTGGTAGGTACGTCCTACGAGCAGTACTTC. Translating gives CASSLVGTSYEQYF.

The J gene is TRBJ2-4, the V gene TRBV5-4; D not resolved. Per germline, CDR1 SGHNT and CDR2 YYREEE (reference sequence). Trimming removed 1 base at V and 0 bases at J, with 8 bases between. The CDR3 extends over 15 amino acids. The CDR3 region has the DNA TGTGCCAGCAGCTTGTATGGGATAGCCAAAAACATTCAGTACTTC. Its protein product is CASSLYGIAKNIQYF. Full variable domain (missing parts from reference TRBV5-4 and TRBJ2-4): ETGVTQSPTHLIKTRGQQVTLRCSSQSGHNTVSWYQQALGQGPQFIFQYYREEENGRGNFPPRFSGLQFPNYSSELNVNALELDDSALYLCASSLYGIAKNIQYFGAGTRLSVL.